Listed here are 32 T cell receptor beta chains from one sample, sequenced in a study of T cell repertoires in cytomegalovirus infection. Via MiXCR, TCRdb re-called the reads, giving one row per CDR3 protein. The sample lists roughly 280,000 distinct CDR3 sequences; about 13% were seen once. Specimen: PBMCs. Source of these receptors: a human donor in good health (CMV status not recorded). Some clones in this sample may be carry-over from other donors' samples.

About this clonotype itself: It may be a read error: a sequence one base away is much more abundant. V gene TRBV7-6 combines with J gene TRBJ2-7; D uncertain. This CDR3 has 12 amino acids. The V end was cut by 5 bases, the J end by 2 bases, with 7 bases between. The germline V gene encodes CDR1 SGHVS and CDR2 FNYEAQ. CDR3 coding DNA: TGTGCCAGCAGCCCGCGGACCTACGAGCAGTACTTC. As protein: CASSPRTYEQYF. The complete variable domain, with remaining parts taken from reference TRBV7-6 and TRBJ2-7, reads GAGVSQSPRYKVTKRGQDVALRCDPISGHVSLYWYRQALGQGPEFLTYFNYEAQQDKSGLPNDRFSAERPEGSISTLTIQRTEQRDSAMYRCASSPRTYEQYFGPGTRLTVT.

This clonotype has at least ten counts. The gene calls are TRBV7-9 and TRBJ2-7; no firm D call. Deletions cut 2 bases from V and 0 bases from J, with 14 bases between. The V gene's germline CDR1 is SEHNR and CDR2 FQNEAQ (reference sequence). The CDR3 has 16 residues. For the CDR3, the DNA is TGTGCCAGCAGCTTAATTGTCAAGTCGAGCTCCTACGAGCAGTACTTC. Translated: CASSLIVKSSSYEQYF.

This clonotype was detected only a few times. The V call is TRBV15, the J call TRBJ1-1; D possibly corresponds to TRBD1 (5 bases). Germline CDR1 LNHNV, CDR2 YYDKDF (reference sequence). The CDR3 has 13 residues. V was clipped by 6 bases and J by 4 bases, with 12 bases between them. The DNA for the CDR3 is TGTGCCACCAGGGATGACAGAAGCACTGAAGCTTTCTTT. This translates into CATRDDRSTEAFF.

This clonotype was seen at least ten times. V gene TRBV7-2 combines with J gene TRBJ2-7; 9 bases agree with TRBD2. V shed 5 bases, J shed 8 bases, and the junction held 13 bases outside the gene matches. The germline CDR1 and CDR2 sequences are SGHTA and FQGNSA. The CDR3 extends over 15 amino acids. CDR3 residues: CASSRPGREGRKQYF. Here the CDR3 DNA reads TGTGCCAGCAGCAGACCCGGGCGGGAGGGCCGTAAGCAGTACTTC.

This clonotype was recorded at least ten times. The chain carries TRBV6-2 or TRBV6-3 and TRBJ1-1, with D uncertain. Germline V lookup: CDR1 MNHEY, CDR2 SVGEGT. This CDR3 spans 16 amino acids. Trimming took off 2 bases at V and 1 base at J, with 14 bases between the two ends. This CDR3 reads CASSYKVAMKNTEAFF. CDR3 nucleotides: TGTGCCAGCAGTTACAAGGTTGCGATGAAGAACACTGAAGCTTTCTTT.

This clonotype was detected a few times. The V call is TRBV7-9, the J call TRBJ2-1; perhaps D is TRBD1 or TRBD2 (6 bases each). The germline V gene encodes CDR1 SEHNR and CDR2 FQNEAQ (reference sequence). The CDR3 loop spans 12 amino acids. V was pared by 4 bases and J by 8 bases, with 9 bases between. As DNA, the CDR3 is TGTGCCAGCAGCTCCCGGGGGCATGAGCAGTTCTTC. As protein: CASSSRGHEQFF.

The chain joins TRBV28 to TRBJ2-1; no reliable D call. Trimming stripped 6 bases from V and 2 bases from J, with 11 bases between. This CDR3 contains 14 residues. Germline-derived CDR1 and CDR2 are MDHEN and SYDVKM. CDR3 loop: CASRKLNPYNEQFF. Written as DNA, the CDR3 is TGTGCCAGCAGGAAACTAAATCCCTACAATGAGCAGTTCTTC.

In regard to this clonotype: One base away lies a much larger clone, so this may be a sequencing read error. V gene TRBV7-2 combines with J gene TRBJ2-3; tentatively, D is TRBD2 (6 bases). The CDR3 has 14 residues. Trimming removed 2 bases from V and 5 bases from J, with 11 bases in between. Germline CDR1 and CDR2: SGHTA and FQGNSA. For the CDR3, the DNA is TGTGCCAGCAGCTTAAGGAGGGGAGAAGATACGCAGTATTTT. This sequence encodes CASSLRRGEDTQYF.

In this sample, this clonotype turned up many times. V gene TRBV2 combines with J gene TRBJ2-1, with D unclear. The germline V gene encodes CDR1 SNHLY and CDR2 FYNNEI. This CDR3 region has 14 residues. V was pared by 8 bases and J by 0 bases, with 11 bases between. The CDR3 coding sequence is TGTGCCAGCTCCCCCCCGGGCTCCTACAATGAGCAGTTCTTC. It encodes CASSPPGSYNEQFF.

The chain's CDR3 is CASSGRDQWGYTF. The CDR3 DNA is TGTGCCAGCAGTGGGAGAGATCAGTGGGGCTACACCTTC. The chain has TRBV2 and TRBJ1-2, with unresolved D. Germline loops: CDR1 SNHLY, CDR2 FYNNEI. The CDR3 totals 13 residues. Trimming took off 4 bases at V and 8 bases at J, with 14 bases between the two ends.

At least ten counts were recorded for this clonotype. This chain connects TRBV7-6 to TRBJ2-1; TRBD2 aligns across 10 bases. J lost 4 bases, V lost 6 bases, and 9 bases had no gene match. Germline loops: CDR1 SGHVS, CDR2 FNYEAQ. The CDR3 loop spans 16 amino acids. The CDR3 region has the DNA TGTGCCAGCAGTCCATTAGCGGGGGGTCGATACAATGAGCAGTTCTTC. Translation: CASSPLAGGRYNEQFF.

V usage is TRBV19 and J usage is TRBJ1-5, with D hard to call. The germline V gene encodes CDR1 LNHDA and CDR2 SQIVND (reference sequence). This CDR3 comprises 15 residues. The V end was cut by 3 bases, the J end by 0 bases, with 9 bases between. The CDR3 DNA reads TGTGCCAGTAGTATGGAGTTTTATAGCAATCAGCCCCAGCATTTT. It encodes CASSMEFYSNQPQHF.

The sample holds many counts of this clonotype. The genes are TRBV4-3 and TRBJ2-7; D uncertain. The germline V gene has CDR1 LGHNA and CDR2 YSLEER. Trimming took off 0 bases at V and 2 bases at J, with 11 bases between the two ends. There are 15 residues in the CDR3. Written as DNA, the CDR3 is TGCGCCAGCAGCCAAGATAGAAGTTCTCCCTACGAGCAGTACTTC. This sequence encodes CASSQDRSSPYEQYF.

This clonotype was seen at least ten times. The gene calls are TRBV5-1 and TRBJ1-3; D is undetermined. Trimming pared 1 base from V and 4 bases from J, leaving 12 bases between. The CDR3 totals 15 residues. CDR1 is SGHRS and CDR2 is YFSETQ in the germline V gene. Here the CDR3 DNA reads TGCGCCAGCAGCTTGTCCGAAGGCGGCGGAAACACCATATATTTT. Encoded protein: CASSLSEGGGNTIYF.

The gene calls are TRBV29-1 and TRBJ2-1; TRBD2 is a possible D gene (7 bases). The germline V gene encodes CDR1 SQVTM and CDR2 ANQGSEA. V dropped 0 bases and J dropped 8 bases, with 17 bases sitting between them. The CDR3 covers 15 residues. This chain's CDR3 is CSVEDRKRGRDEQFF. The CDR3 bases are TGCAGCGTTGAAGATAGAAAGAGGGGGAGGGATGAGCAGTTCTTC.

This clonotype appeared a few times. The CDR3 sequence is CSVVSGNTEAFF. The CDR3 DNA sequence: TGCAGCGTTGTGTCGGGGAACACTGAAGCTTTCTTT. The chain has TRBV29-1 and TRBJ1-1, with no clear D. The V end lost 4 bases, the J end lost 1 base, and 7 bases lay between the germline ends. The CDR3 covers 12 residues. Germline V CDR1 and CDR2: SQVTM, ANQGSEA.

This clonotype was counted a few times. The chain uses TRBV29-1 and TRBJ2-2; no reliable D call. Germline-derived CDR1 and CDR2 are SQVTM and ANQGSEA. Trimming pared 7 bases from V and 3 bases from J, leaving 9 bases between. The length of the CDR3 is 12 residues. This CDR3 is CSATDYTGELFF. The CDR3 DNA follows: TGCAGCGCCACGGATTACACCGGGGAGCTGTTTTTT.

This chain uses TRBV29-1 with TRBJ1-3, with D possibly TRBD1 on 6 matching bases. This CDR3 has 13 amino acids. V was clipped by 7 bases and J by 1 base, with 11 bases between them. Germline CDR1 SQVTM, CDR2 ANQGSEA. Here the CDR3 reads CSARTESGNTIYF. For the CDR3, the DNA is TGCAGCGCTCGGACAGAATCTGGAAACACCATATATTTT.

This clonotype has ten or more counts. The rearrangement joins TRBV7-9 to TRBJ2-1, with 13 bases identical to TRBD2. Germline V lookup: CDR1 SEHNR, CDR2 FQNEAQ (reference sequence). The CDR3 length is 15 residues. With V trimmed by 6 bases and J by 8 bases, 7 bases remained unmatched. The CDR3, as DNA: TGTGCCAGCAGGGAGCGGACTAGCGGGAGAGATGAGCAGTTCTTC. Amino acids: CASRERTSGRDEQFF.

This clonotype appeared a few times. The J gene is TRBJ1-5, the V gene TRBV28, with no clear D. Germline loops: CDR1 MDHEN, CDR2 SYDVKM. The CDR3 covers 17 residues. Trimming took 4 bases from V and 9 from J, leaving 25 bases between them. The CDR3 DNA follows: TGTGCCAGCAGTTCCCGTCGGAAGGACGGTGCCCTATCGCCCCAGCATTTT. Translation: CASSSRRKDGALSPQHF.

This chain joins TRBV19 and TRBJ2-1; TRBD2 aligns across 13 bases. The V gene end was trimmed by 7 bases and the J gene end by 10 bases; junction bases not matched to a gene: 13. This CDR3 region has 16 residues. Germline V gives CDR1 LNHDA, CDR2 SQIVND (reference sequence). The CDR3 DNA reads as TGTGCCAGTACCCAAGGGGTGGGACTAGCGGGGCGGGAGCAGTTCTTC. It translates to CASTQGVGLAGREQFF.

This clonotype has a handful of counts. The V gene is TRBV28, the J gene TRBJ2-5; no clear D gene. CDR3 length: 14 amino acids. Between the trimmed V and J ends, which lost 7 bases and 4 bases, there was a span of 16 bases. Germline lookup yields CDR1 MDHEN and CDR2 SYDVKM. Here the CDR3 DNA reads TGTGCCAGCAACCAACAGACACCGACAGAGACCCAGTACTTC. Protein sequence: CASNQQTPTETQYF.

There are many counts of this clonotype. This chain uses TRBV7-2 with TRBJ2-5; the D is unclear. The germline V gene has CDR1 SGHTA and CDR2 FQGNSA. The CDR3 has 13 amino acids. Trimming stripped 5 bases from V and 4 bases from J, with 11 bases between. The DNA of the CDR3 is TGTGCCAGCAGCGTACGGTATTCAGAGACCCAGTACTTC. It yields the protein CASSVRYSETQYF.

This clonotype has just a few counts. The rearrangement joins TRBV19 to TRBJ1-5; no reliable D call. The length of the CDR3 is 15 residues. CDR1 is LNHDA and CDR2 is SQIVND in the germline V gene (reference sequence). Between the trimmed V and J ends, which lost 1 base and 0 bases, there was a span of 7 bases. Here the CDR3 DNA reads TGTGCCAGTAGTATAGGGGAGTATAGCAATCAGCCCCAGCATTTT. Residues: CASSIGEYSNQPQHF.

The chain has TRBV29-1 and TRBJ2-2; D gene ambiguous. This CDR3 comprises 11 residues. Per the germline V gene, CDR1 is SQVTM and CDR2 is ANQGSEA. The V and J ends lost 8 bases and 4 bases respectively, with 8 bases between them. The CDR3 sequence: CSIRSTGELFF. The CDR3 DNA is TGCAGCATCCGGAGCACCGGGGAGCTGTTTTTT.

This clonotype was recorded a few times. The chain is built from TRBV24-1 and TRBJ2-7; 8 positions agree with TRBD1. V was pared by 3 bases and J by 6 bases, with 3 bases of the junction left unmatched. This CDR3 comprises 13 residues. From germline, CDR1 is KGHDR and CDR2 SFDVKD. The CDR3 nucleotides read TGTGCCACCAGTGATGACAGGGGACGCGAGCAGTACTTC. This sequence encodes CATSDDRGREQYF.

This chain uses TRBV6-5 with TRBJ2-1; 7 bases map to TRBD1. J was trimmed by 7 bases and V by 10 bases; bases with no gene match: 13. The CDR3 runs to 14 residues. CDR1 and CDR2 (germline): MNHEY, SVGAGI. CDR3 bases: TGTGCCACCCCGACGGGACAGAGGTTAAATGAGCAGTTCTTC. Its translation is CATPTGQRLNEQFF.

There are many counts of this clonotype. The J gene is TRBJ1-1, the V gene TRBV7-8, with a weak D call TRBD1 (6 bases). The length of the CDR3 is 15 residues. V was clipped by 1 base and J by 1 base, with 10 bases between them. CDR1 is SGHVS, CDR2 FQNEAQ, per germline. CDR3 sequence: CASSLEGTPNTEAFF. The DNA of the CDR3 is TGTGCCAGCAGCTTAGAGGGGACACCGAACACTGAAGCTTTCTTT.

The chain employs TRBV2 and TRBJ1-5; TRBD1 matches 10 bases. The CDR3 length is 18 residues. J gave up 3 bases and V 2 bases, and 10 bases lay outside the gene matches. The germline V gene encodes CDR1 SNHLY and CDR2 FYNNEI. The CDR3 protein is CASSERTGGDRVNQPQHF. DNA for the CDR3: TGTGCCAGCAGTGAACGGACAGGGGGTGATAGGGTCAATCAGCCCCAGCATTTT.

This clonotype appeared a few times. CDR3 nucleotides: TGTGCCAGCAGCTCCTCAGTCGGGGGATCCGAAGAGCAGTTCTTC. It codes for CASSSSVGGSEEQFF. The chain links TRBV5-5 to TRBJ2-1; D is possibly TRBD2 (6 bases). Germline CDR1 SGHKS, CDR2 YYEKEE (reference sequence). The CDR3 totals 15 residues. Deletions cut 3 bases from V and 10 bases from J, with 20 bases between.

This clonotype was detected ten times or more. This chain joins TRBV6-2 or TRBV6-3 and TRBJ2-3; the match to TRBD1 covers 8 bases. J gave up 0 bases and V 0 bases, and 5 bases lay outside the gene matches. The CDR3 is 17 residues long. Germline CDR1 is MNHEY and CDR2 is SVGEGT. This CDR3 is CASSYSGTGSSTDTQYF. CDR3 sequence (DNA): TGTGCCAGCAGTTACTCCGGGACAGGATCTAGCACAGATACGCAGTATTTT.

This clonotype was seen ten or more times. The genes are TRBV25-1 and TRBJ1-1; D not certain. V lost 1 base and J lost 8, with 5 bases in between. The CDR3 spans 11 residues. Germline CDR1 reads MGHDK; CDR2 reads SYGVNS. The CDR3 DNA is TGTGCCAGCAGTGAATCCGGAGAAGCTTTCTTT. Its translation: CASSESGEAFF.